This T cell receptor (beta chain) was obtained from a study of breast tumors, draining lymph nodes, adjacent tissues (dated by TCRdb to 2016 to 2017). About the full investigation: TCR beta repertoires were compared across tumor, adjacent nontumor tissue and axillary lymph nodes obtained from breast cancer patients. The study aimed to assess the relationships and possible T-cell exchange between tumor, surrounding tissue and draining lymph node repertoires in human breast cancer. Study-wide conclusions, independent of this receptor: Rather than being directly demonstrated, the conclusion that tumor T cells originate in lymph nodes was presented as consistent with a hypothesis. A scenario in which most tumor T cells derive from the lymph node and then expand within tumor tissue was judged to be consistent with the data. Tumor T-cell repertoires showed less diversity than lymph node repertoires and more diversity than nontumor tissue repertoires, and tumor T-cell repertoires showed preferential V and J gene usage. In luminal-like breast cancer, tumor and nontumor tissue repertoires resembled each other significantly more than in basal-like breast cancer.

The reads were generated on an Illumina HiSeq 2000. TCR beta chain libraries were generated through multiplex PCR amplification. The amplified TCR beta chain products were analyzed by high-throughput sequencing. The public reads were run again by TCRdb, first through fastp at Q25 and then through MiXCR, and only productive beta chains were kept. CDR3 protein sequences are deduplicated, and each keeps its most common genes and DNA. This sample gives under 250,000 distinct CDR3 sequences in total; about 34% of them show up just once. Around 1.5% of the sample goes to the ten largest clones. The table lists this clonotype with many counts. Its antigen is currently not known. No clone much larger than this one lies a single base away; base qualities are absent. Ends trimmed: V by 3 bases, J by 2 bases; bases unmatched to a gene: 6. The germline V gene supplies CDR1 SGHTA and CDR2 FQGNSA. Spanning cysteine to phenylalanine, the CDR3 consists of 16 amino acids. The CDR3 DNA has 48 bases and is translated from base 1.

The lymph node samples were taken from the axillary draining lymph nodes of breast cancer patients. The clonotype comes from a female donor with breast cancer. Some clones in this sample may be carry-over from other donors' samples. Sequencing was performed on axillary lymph node tissue. Here the chain combines TRBV7-2 and TRBJ2-7; TRBD2 lines up with 11 middle nucleotides. The DNA is as follows: TGTGCCAGCAGCTTGAGACTAGCGGGGACCACCTACGAGCAGTACTTC. The resulting protein is CASSLRLAGTTYEQYF.